This entry concerns a single T cell receptor beta chain. Antigen unknown. Germline assignment: CDR1 MDHEN and CDR2 SYDVKM. V was cut by 1 base and J by 0 bases, with 17 bases left in between. The length of the CDR3 is 18 residues. The data were obtained in a study of response to subunit inactivated influenza vaccine. Overall study findings and caveats: Authors suggested that a seasonal influenza vaccination recruits few new T cells each time.

Each CDR3 protein is one row after TCRdb ran MiXCR on the RT-PCR reads. The sample carries under 750,000 distinct CDR3 sequences, 12% recorded once. Material: PBMCs from blood, obtained on the day of vaccination. This receptor was obtained from a man aged 50-60 years who received an inactivated influenza vaccine. The rearrangement joins TRBV28 to TRBJ2-3; maybe TRBD2 (6 bases). CDR3 sequence reads: CASSLYSGESTSTDTQYF. The CDR3 coding sequence is TGTGCCAGCAGTTTATACTCGGGAGAGAGCACTAGCACAGATACGCAGTATTTT. The complete variable domain, with remaining parts taken from reference TRBV28 and TRBJ2-3, reads DVKVTQSSRYLVKRTGEKVFLECVQDMDHENMFWYRQDPGLGLRLIYFSYDVKMKEKGDIPEGYSVSREKKERFSLILESASTNQTSMYLCASSLYSGESTSTDTQYFGPGTRLTVL.